The 29 T cell receptor beta chains listed next were all sequenced from one sample in a study of human T cells and chemical hapten exposure. Time point meaning: patch test 3, about 24 weeks after DPC sensitization. The treatment here: therapeutic diphenylcyclopropenone sensitization with weekly scalp DPC. TCRdb re-called the RACE reads with MiXCR, one entry per CDR3 protein. The sample shows 95,000 to 150,000 distinct CDR3 sequences, around 10% of them seen only once. The sequencing here drew on whole blood, taken in connection with sensitization to the hapten diphenylcyclopropenone (DPC). These receptors all come from a woman aged 50 to 60 with alopecia areata. Some clones in this sample may be carry-over from other donors' samples.

J is TRBJ1-5 and V is TRBV12-3 or TRBV12-4; D gene unclear. V lost 2 bases and J lost 6, with 11 bases in between. The CDR3 length is 14 residues. The CDR3 bases are TGTGCCAGCAGTTTAAGGCGGATAGGTCAGCCCCAGCATTTT. This translates into CASSLRRIGQPQHF.

The chain has TRBV28 and TRBJ1-5; the D is unclear. This CDR3 has 12 residues. Trimming took 4 bases from V and 7 from J, leaving 8 bases between them. Per the germline V gene, CDR1 is MDHEN and CDR2 is SYDVKM. CDR3 sequence (DNA): TGTGCCAGCAGTTCCGGGGAACAGCCCCAGCATTTT. The encoded protein is CASSSGEQPQHF. The full variable domain, completed using reference TRBV28 and TRBJ1-5, is DVKVTQSSRYLVKRTGEKVFLECVQDMDHENMFWYRQDPGLGLRLIYFSYDVKMKEKGDIPEGYSVSREKKERFSLILESASTNQTSMYLCASSSGEQPQHFGDGTRLSIL.

This clonotype was observed a handful of times. The V call is TRBV4-2, the J call TRBJ2-3; a possible D gene is TRBD1 (6 bases). The V end was cut by 2 bases, the J end by 1 base, with 16 bases between. Germline-derived CDR1 and CDR2 are LGHNA and YNFKEQ. The CDR3 contains 17 residues. The CDR3 here is CASSQTFRDKRTDTQYF. For the CDR3, the DNA is TGTGCCAGCAGCCAAACATTCCGGGACAAACGCACAGATACGCAGTATTTT.

The chain combines TRBV12-3 or TRBV12-4 with TRBJ1-5, with D perhaps matching TRBD1 (6 bases). The CDR3 is made up of 13 amino acids. Trimming removed 5 bases at V and 6 bases at J, with 11 bases between. The CDR3 DNA reads as TGTGCCAGCAGTGGGGGCAGGGGTCAGCCCCAGCATTTT. Residues: CASSGGRGQPQHF.

This clonotype was recorded many times. The rearrangement links TRBV3-1 to TRBJ1-1; maybe TRBD1 (5 bases). Germline lookup yields CDR1 LGHDT and CDR2 YNNKEL (reference sequence). Trimming took 1 base from V and 5 from J, leaving 11 bases between them. The CDR3 contains 14 residues. The DNA for the CDR3 is TGTGCCAGCAGCCAAGCTGGGGCGGGGACTGAAGCTTTCTTT. This encodes CASSQAGAGTEAFF. The complete variable domain, with remaining parts taken from reference TRBV3-1 and TRBJ1-1, reads DTAVSQTPKYLVTQMGNDKSIKCEQNLGHDTMYWYKQDSKKFLKIMFSYNNKELIINETVPNRFSPKSPDKAHLNLHINSLELGDSAVYFCASSQAGAGTEAFFGQGTRLTVV.

A few counts support this clonotype. V and J are TRBV5-1 and TRBJ1-1; D ambiguous. Germline V gene sequence: CDR1 SGHRS, CDR2 YFSETQ. The CDR3 extends over 14 amino acids. V shed 2 bases and J shed 2 bases, with 10 bases lying between them. CDR3: CASSFLLPNTEAFF. The CDR3 bases are TGCGCCAGCAGCTTCCTCCTTCCAAACACTGAAGCTTTCTTT.

The sample holds many counts of this clonotype. This chain connects TRBV6-5 to TRBJ1-2, with a possible D match to TRBD1 (5 bases). Trimming pared 0 bases from V and 0 bases from J, leaving 14 bases between. Germline V gene data show CDR1 as MNHEY and CDR2 as SVGAGI. The CDR3 is 17 residues long. The CDR3, as DNA: TGTGCCAGCAGTTACTCGAAATGGACGGGGGCTAACTATGGCTACACCTTC. Translated, it gives CASSYSKWTGANYGYTF.

This clonotype has a handful of counts. This chain's CDR3 is CASSLAQGRNEAFF. The CDR3 bases are TGTGCCAGCAGTTTAGCGCAGGGGAGGAATGAAGCTTTCTTT. V usage is TRBV12-3 or TRBV12-4 and J usage is TRBJ1-1; D is possibly TRBD1 (6 bases). This CDR3 region has 14 residues. The V and J ends lost 0 bases and 7 bases respectively, with 12 bases between them.

This clonotype has a handful of counts. The CDR3 DNA reads as TGTGCCAGCAGTTACATCCAGAACTATGGCTACACCTTC. Translation gives CASSYIQNYGYTF. The gene calls are TRBV6-2 or TRBV6-3 and TRBJ1-2; no clear D. There are 13 residues in the CDR3. Trimming shortened V by 2 bases and J by 2 bases, and 6 bases separated the two germline ends. The germline V gene encodes CDR1 MNHEY and CDR2 SVGEGT.

The chain joins TRBV20-1 to TRBJ1-4; 8 bases are a match to TRBD1. Germline assignment: CDR1 DFQATT and CDR2 SNEGSKA (reference sequence). V shed 3 bases and J 2 bases; nucleotides not matched to a gene: 17. This CDR3 contains 19 residues. The CDR3 here is CSAREAGTGTMGTNEKLFF. As DNA, the CDR3 is TGCAGTGCTAGGGAAGCCGGGACAGGCACCATGGGGACTAATGAAAAACTGTTTTTT.

At least ten counts were recorded for this clonotype. This chain links TRBV7-8 with TRBJ1-5; D gene uncertain. V was cut by 0 bases and J by 4 bases, with 10 bases left in between. CDR3 size: 15 residues. Germline assignment: CDR1 SGHVS and CDR2 FQNEAQ. This CDR3 is CASSLAVEGNQPQHF. CDR3 sequence (DNA): TGTGCCAGCAGCTTAGCGGTCGAAGGAAATCAGCCCCAGCATTTT.

The rearrangement uses TRBV27 and TRBJ1-5, with D possibly matching TRBD1 (6 bases). There are 13 residues in the CDR3. V was pared by 6 bases and J by 2 bases, with 8 bases between. Germline-derived CDR1 and CDR2 are MNHEY and SMNVEV (reference sequence). The CDR3 coding sequence is TGTGCCAGCAGACAGGGTCGCAATCAGCCCCAGCATTTT. This codes for CASRQGRNQPQHF.

This clonotype was seen many times. The V gene is TRBV10-3, the J gene TRBJ2-7, with TRBD2 matching 7 bases. With 10 bases clipped from V and 5 bases from J, the junction kept 5 bases outside the gene matches. Looked up from germline, CDR1 is ENHRY and CDR2 is SYGVKD. The length of the CDR3 is 11 residues. CDR3 residues: CATQSGDEQYF. CDR3 DNA sequence: TGTGCCACCCAGAGCGGGGACGAGCAGTACTTC.

The chain has TRBV6-5 and TRBJ1-2; D is possibly TRBD1 (5 bases). CDR1 is MNHEY and CDR2 is SVGAGI in the germline V gene. V shed 5 bases and J shed 4 bases, with 14 bases lying between them. This CDR3 has 14 amino acids. CDR3 DNA sequence: TGTGCCAGCAGTCCACGGGGGAGGGTCTATGGCTACACCTTC. This sequence encodes CASSPRGRVYGYTF.

The J gene is TRBJ2-3, the V gene TRBV5-1; D is unclear. V lost 0 bases to trimming and J lost 4 bases, with 3 bases between them. Germline V gene data show CDR1 as SGHRS and CDR2 as YFSETQ. The CDR3 spans 12 residues. The CDR3 sequence is CASSLDADTQYF. As DNA, the CDR3 is TGCGCCAGCAGCTTGGACGCAGATACGCAGTATTTT.

In its sample, this clonotype was seen a few times. The rearrangement joins TRBV7-2 to TRBJ2-3; 16 bases match TRBD2. J gave up 4 bases and V 5 bases, and 9 bases lay outside the gene matches. CDR3 length: 18 amino acids. Per germline, CDR1 SGHTA and CDR2 FQGNSA. The CDR3 sequence: CASSPTGTSGGAADTQYF. The CDR3, as DNA: TGTGCCAGCAGCCCAACCGGGACTAGCGGGGGGGCCGCAGATACGCAGTATTTT.

At least ten counts were recorded for this clonotype. The rearrangement links TRBV2 to TRBJ1-5; a weak D match, TRBD1 (6 bases). V lost 4 bases to trimming and J lost 2 bases, with 12 bases between them. The CDR3 length is 15 residues. CDR1 and CDR2 (germline): SNHLY, FYNNEI. The CDR3 nucleotides read TGTGCCAGCAGTGGAGGGGGTAGCGGCAATCAGCCCCAGCATTTT. Amino acids: CASSGGGSGNQPQHF.

This clonotype was seen ten or more times. The J gene is TRBJ2-3, the V gene TRBV14, with 7 positions matching TRBD1. CDR1 and CDR2 from the germline V gene are SGHDN and FVKESK. The V and J ends lost 5 bases and 8 bases, in that order; junction bases with no gene match: 7. CDR3 length: 13 amino acids. CDR3 sequence reads: CASSSRDSLTQYF. For the CDR3, the DNA is TGTGCCAGCAGCTCTCGGGACAGCCTTACGCAGTATTTT. The whole variable domain, filled in from reference TRBV14 and TRBJ2-3, reads EAGVTQFPSHSVIEKGQTVTLRCDPISGHDNLYWYRRVMGKEIKFLLHFVKESKQDESGMPNNRFLAERTGGTYSTLKVQPAELEDSGVYFCASSSRDSLTQYFGPGTRLTVL.

As regards this clonotype: Mismatch with germline at one junction end may stem from a read error. The chain combines TRBV7-6 with TRBJ1-6; D is unclear. CDR3 length equals 12 residues. Germline assignment: CDR1 SGHVS and CDR2 FNYEAQ. CDR3 nucleotides: TGTGCCAGCAGCTCCTTTAATTCACCCCTCCACTTT. Amino acids: CASSSFNSPLHF.

This chain uses TRBV29-1 with TRBJ2-7; D is undetermined. This CDR3 region has 11 residues. Germline CDR1 is SQVTM and CDR2 is ANQGSEA. The V and J ends lost 6 bases and 5 bases respectively, with 11 bases between them. CDR3 loop: CSVLDGHEQYF. DNA of the CDR3: TGCAGCGTCTTGGACGGGCACGAGCAGTACTTC.

This clonotype was seen more than once but under ten times. This chain uses TRBV27 with TRBJ2-7, with D hard to call. Trimming cost V 3 bases and J 0 bases, with 3 bases left between them. The CDR3 runs to 12 residues. Germline-derived CDR1 and CDR2 are MNHEY and SMNVEV (reference sequence). For the CDR3, the DNA is TGTGCCAGCAGTTTCACCTCCTACGAGCAGTACTTC. Translating gives CASSFTSYEQYF.

This sequence joins TRBV12-5 and TRBJ2-1; D is uncertain. V was shortened by 3 bases and J by 4 bases, with 4 bases between the two germline ends. The CDR3 extends over 12 amino acids. The germline V gene encodes CDR1 LGHNT and CDR2 FRNRAP. The CDR3 region has the DNA TGTGCTAGTGGTTTTGGGTACAATGAGCAGTTCTTC. Translating it yields CASGFGYNEQFF.

The chain combines TRBV12-3 or TRBV12-4 with TRBJ2-1; 8 bases are a match to TRBD2. This CDR3 spans 15 amino acids. V gave up 6 bases and J gave up 6 bases; unmatched junction bases: 10. Here the CDR3 reads CASRDAGTRGNEQFF. CDR3 coding DNA: TGTGCCAGCAGGGATGCCGGGACTAGGGGCAATGAGCAGTTCTTC.

This clonotype was seen at least ten times. V gene TRBV7-2 combines with J gene TRBJ2-7; 7 bases are shared with TRBD2. With 4 bases clipped from V and 6 bases from J, the junction kept 12 bases outside the gene matches. Germline V gene lookup returns CDR1 SGHTA and CDR2 FQGNSA. CDR3 length: 15 residues. Here the CDR3 reads CASSWRSGIRAEQYF. DNA of the CDR3: TGTGCCAGCAGCTGGAGGAGCGGGATACGAGCCGAGCAGTACTTC.

This chain joins TRBV4-1 and TRBJ2-3; D may be TRBD1 or TRBD2 (5 bases each). Between the trimmed V and J ends, which lost 2 bases and 4 bases, there was a span of 19 bases. The length of the CDR3 is 17 residues. The germline gives CDR1 MGHRA, CDR2 YSYEKL. The CDR3 region has the DNA TGCGCCAGCAGCCAACAGGGACCTTCCTTGAGCGCAGATACGCAGTATTTT. Protein: CASSQQGPSLSADTQYF.

Only a few counts were recorded for this clonotype. The chain's CDR3 is CASSHNQRQYF. CDR3 nucleotides: TGTGCCAGCAGCCATAATCAGAGGCAGTACTTC. V is TRBV3-1 and J is TRBJ2-7; D is undetermined. V was clipped by 3 bases and J by 9 bases, with 9 bases between them. The germline V gene has CDR1 LGHDT and CDR2 YNNKEL (reference sequence). The CDR3 runs to 11 residues.

This clonotype was detected a few times. The chain combines TRBV4-2 with TRBJ2-1; the D gene could be TRBD1 or TRBD2 (6 bases each). Deletions cut 0 bases from V and 4 bases from J, with 16 bases between. The germline gives CDR1 LGHNA, CDR2 YNFKEQ. The CDR3 contains 17 residues. The CDR3 DNA sequence: TGTGCCAGCAGCCAAGATTTCCCGGGGGCGAGATACAATGAGCAGTTCTTC. Protein sequence: CASSQDFPGARYNEQFF.

This clonotype was recorded a few times. Its ends do not fully match the called genes, so a read error is possible. The rearrangement uses TRBV7-6 and TRBJ1-1; D is unresolved. Germline V gene data show CDR1 as SGHVS and CDR2 as FNYEAQ. There are 14 residues in the CDR3. The CDR3 region has the DNA TGTGCCAGCAGTGCAGGAGTAGGGAACTCTGAAGCTTTCTTT. Translation: CASSAGVGNSEAFF.

In the case of this clonotype: A much larger clone is a single base away; this may be a read error. CDR3 in amino acids: CASSDGGGEQYF. The CDR3 DNA reads as TGTGCCAGCAGTGATGGGGGGGGCGAGCAGTACTTC. V is TRBV12-3 or TRBV12-4 and J is TRBJ2-7; 7 positions agree with TRBD2. The CDR3 totals 12 residues. Unmatched junction bases numbered 4, after V lost 5 bases and J lost 6 bases.